Listed below are T cell receptor beta chains from one sample, sequenced in a study of beta chain features in type 1 diabetes. TCRdb keeps only in-frame clones here, not all; method: immunoSEQ multiplex PCR. Altogether approximately 170,000 clones are present, 7% to 9% being singletons, with the ten largest covering under 0.55%. Sequencing input: central memory CD4+ T cells from blood. These receptors originate from a man younger than 35 with type 1 diabetes. Both conserved end residues are part of each CDR3. A D gene is named only where the DNA matches it firmly. Only some rows state a clone size, as once, few, many or a class for expanded clones.

d_gene: .
abundance: few
j_gene: TRBJ2-1
v_gene: TRBV30
CDR3nt: TGTGCCTGCCTGAGGGGGTCCAGCTCCTACAATGAGCAGTTCTTC
CDR3aa: CACLRGSSSYNEQFF

d_gene: .
abundance: many
j_gene: TRBJ1-4
v_gene: TRBV29-1
CDR3nt: TGCAGCGTTGAGGGCTTGTTTTTT
CDR3aa: CSVEGLFF

d_gene: TRBD2
abundance: .
j_gene: TRBJ2-3
v_gene: TRBV29-1
CDR3nt: TGCAGCGTTGCCTCGACTAGCGGAAGCACAGATACGCAGTATTTT
CDR3aa: CSVASTSGSTDTQYF

d_gene: TRBD2
abundance: few
j_gene: TRBJ2-5
v_gene: TRBV28
CDR3nt: TGTGCCAGCAGTCGACTAGCGGGGGGAAAGACCCAGTACTTC
CDR3aa: CASSRLAGGKTQYF

d_gene: TRBD1
abundance: few
j_gene: TRBJ1-1
v_gene: TRBV6-6
CDR3nt: TGTGCCAGCAGCGATAACAGGGGTCTGAACACTGAAGCTTTCTTT
CDR3aa: CASSDNRGLNTEAFF

d_gene: TRBD1
abundance: few
j_gene: TRBJ1-5
v_gene: TRBV5-4
CDR3nt: TGTGCCAGCAGTTTGGACAGGCACAATCAGCCCCAGCATTTT
CDR3aa: CASSLDRHNQPQHF

d_gene: .
abundance: few
j_gene: TRBJ1-6
v_gene: TRBV5-1
CDR3nt: TGCGCCAGCAGCTTGGTTGGGACTACGAGGAATTCACCCCTCCACTTT
CDR3aa: CASSLVGTTRNSPLHF

d_gene: .
abundance: .
j_gene: TRBJ2-1
v_gene: TRBV6-1
CDR3nt: TGTGCCAGCAGTGCAGCCGGGACTCACTATGAGCAGTTCTTC
CDR3aa: CASSAAGTHYEQFF

d_gene: .
abundance: .
j_gene: TRBJ1-6
v_gene: TRBV9
CDR3nt: TGTGCCAGCAGCGACCAAAGGGGGGGTCATAATTCACCCCTCCACTTT
CDR3aa: CASSDQRGGHNSPLHF

d_gene: .
abundance: .
j_gene: TRBJ2-6
v_gene: TRBV6-1
CDR3nt: TGTGCCAGCAGTGTATTGGGGAGTGGGGCCAACGTCCTGACTTTC
CDR3aa: CASSVLGSGANVLTF

d_gene: TRBD1
abundance: few
j_gene: TRBJ2-4
v_gene: TRBV28
CDR3nt: TGTGCCACCACGACACCGACAGGGAATCGAGCCAAAAACATTCAGTACTTC
CDR3aa: CATTTPTGNRAKNIQYF

d_gene: TRBD2
abundance: .
j_gene: TRBJ2-3
v_gene: TRBV11-3
CDR3nt: TGTGCCAGCAGCTCCACCGGGACTACACATACGCAGTATTTT
CDR3aa: CASSSTGTTHTQYF

d_gene: .
abundance: .
j_gene: TRBJ2-2
v_gene: TRBV6-5
CDR3nt: TGTGCCTGCAAGTTCGGGAGTTACGGGGAGCTGTTTTTT
CDR3aa: CACKFGSYGELFF

d_gene: TRBD1
abundance: .
j_gene: TRBJ2-1
v_gene: TRBV5-4
CDR3nt: TGTGCCAGCAGAACAGGGGGTTATCACAATGAGCAGTTCTTC
CDR3aa: CASRTGGYHNEQFF

d_gene: .
abundance: few
j_gene: TRBJ1-5
v_gene: TRBV19
CDR3nt: TGTGCCAGTAGTCTTCGGTTTGGGCAGTCTAACCAGCCCCAGCATTTT
CDR3aa: CASSLRFGQSNQPQHF